This TCR beta chain was found in a study of cytomegalovirus exposure and HLA in healthy donors. From germline, CDR1 is SGDLS and CDR2 YYNGEE. This CDR3 contains 16 residues. J lost 1 base, V lost 3 bases, and 4 bases had no gene match. Regarding the study as a whole: Available immune exposure information covered CMV serostatus only. Reports described diagnosis of cytomegalovirus status by the classifier as highly specific and sensitive. Indistinguishable V segments such as TRBV6-2 and TRBV6-3 were excluded.

PCR employed 60 Vbeta and 13 Jbeta primers. Sequencing was performed with immunoSEQ multiplex PCR; in TCRdb, only in-frame clones are kept and a portion is missing. The data contain roughly 110,000 clones, over 70% of them singletons. Turning to this clone: Its matching antigen is unknown.

Whereas donors were nominally healthy upon sampling, unrecorded immune exposures were probable. The TCR comes from a young man in good health and CMV-seronegative. The chain recombines TRBV9 with TRBJ2-6; TRBD2 matches at 7 bases. Sequencing used PBMCs. The CDR3 coding sequence is TGTGCCAGCAGCGCACTAGCGCGGTCTGGGGCCAACGTCCTGACTTTC. Its translation: CASSALARSGANVLTF.